The rows below give T cell receptor beta chains drawn from one sample of a study of long-term antiretroviral therapy in people with HIV. TCRdb's table, derived via immunoSEQ multiplex PCR, lists solely in-frame clones and lacks some. Counted here are some 22,000 clones, roughly four fifths occurring once; the ten biggest clones make up 23%. Sequences were derived from unsorted PBMCs, sampled 0.4 years after starting antiretroviral therapy. All receptors come from a man aged 50 to 59 with HIV. The CDR3 runs from the conserved cysteine through the conserved F or W. A D gene is named only where the DNA matches it firmly.

>TRBD2|TRBV15
CATSRDPAGGGRGELFF
>NA|TRBV6-1
CASSPRNNEQFF
>NA|TRBV7-9
CASSLVLGGREFF
>NA|TRBV7-8
CASSPPLDILAEQYF
>TRBD1|TRBV2
CASTRTGVRSEAFF
>NA|TRBV4-1
CASSPWPRDEQYF
>TRBD1|TRBV6-5
CASSPDRGLFQPQHF
>NA|TRBV2
CASGLLAANEKLFF
>NA|TRBV19
CASRVTHDTDTQYF
>NA|TRBV2
CASNNGRVNYGYTF
>NA|TRBV5-4
CASSTTLVGGRPYEQYF